The T cell receptor beta chain under discussion was sequenced for a study of cytomegalovirus exposure and HLA in healthy donors. Study-wide points: It was 164 TCR beta chains that were listed as cytomegalovirus-associated.

As to this clone: Antigen specificity is unknown.

This CDR3 has 14 amino acids. V shed 2 bases and J 4 bases; nucleotides not matched to a gene: 5. Germline CDR1 is MDHEN and CDR2 is SYDVKM. Produced via immunoSEQ multiplex PCR; TCRdb's table is partial and in-frame only. The top ten clones hold 2.5% to 4% of a sample with about 150,000 clones, 70% to 90% of them seen once. Sequencing input: PBMCs. The chain joins TRBV28 to TRBJ2-7; 7 nucleotides match TRBD1. The receptor's source is a young woman in good health and CMV-seropositive. CDR3 amino acids: CASSLPDRAYEQYF. CDR3 DNA: TGTGCCAGCAGTTTACCCGACAGGGCTTACGAGCAGTACTTC.